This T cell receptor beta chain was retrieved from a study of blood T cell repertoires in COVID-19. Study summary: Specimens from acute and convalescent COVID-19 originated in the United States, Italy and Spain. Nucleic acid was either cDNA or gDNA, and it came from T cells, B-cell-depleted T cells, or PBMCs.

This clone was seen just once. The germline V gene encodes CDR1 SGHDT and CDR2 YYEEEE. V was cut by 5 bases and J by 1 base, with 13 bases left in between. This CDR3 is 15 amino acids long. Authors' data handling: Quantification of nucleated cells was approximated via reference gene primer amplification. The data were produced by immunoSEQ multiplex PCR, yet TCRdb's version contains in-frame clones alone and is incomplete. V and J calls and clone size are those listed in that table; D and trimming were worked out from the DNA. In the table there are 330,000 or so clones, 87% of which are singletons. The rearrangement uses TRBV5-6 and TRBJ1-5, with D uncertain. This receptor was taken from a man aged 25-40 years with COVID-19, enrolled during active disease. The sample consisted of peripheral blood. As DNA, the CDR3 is TGTGCCAGCAGTTTGCTACTGCACAGCAATCAGCCCCAGCATTTT. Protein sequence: CASSLLLHSNQPQHF.